The T cell receptor (beta chain) under discussion was sequenced for a study of early T cells in non-severe SARS-CoV-2 infection. Study results and limitations: Matching results from VDJdb favored anti-spike CD8 responses, leaving private and CD4 specificities undetected.

The V and J ends lost 5 bases and 0 bases, in that order; junction bases with no gene match: 2. Germline loops: CDR1 DFQATT, CDR2 SNEGSKA (reference sequence). This CDR3 comprises 13 residues. In this sample, this clonotype turned up a few times. Its specificity is not known. TCRdb processed the 5' RACE reads anew with MiXCR; each CDR3 protein has one entry. The data show more than 80,000 distinct CDR3 sequences, 8% to 13% seen once. The receptor's source is an adult who was a healthcare worker with PCR-confirmed SARS-CoV-2 infection or an uninfected control (not recorded which). This chain uses TRBV20-1 with TRBJ1-1; 8 bases match TRBD1. Sequenced material: whole blood. In DNA, the CDR3 is TGCAGTGCTTCGGGACAGGTGAACACTGAAGCTTTCTTT. Translation: CSASGQVNTEAFF.